Following are 4 T cell receptor beta chains from one sample sequenced in a study of blood T cell repertoires in COVID-19. Only in-frame clones appear in the TCRdb table, and some are missing; sequencing was by immunoSEQ multiplex PCR. The table has under 300,000 clones, under 90% seen once. Sequenced: peripheral blood. The receptor source for this set is a woman aged 45-65 years who had recovered from COVID-19.

The V and J genes are TRBV7-3 and TRBJ1-5, with TRBD1 matching 8 bases. The CDR3 contains 13 residues. CDR1 and CDR2 from the germline V gene are SGHTA and FQGTGA. With V trimmed by 5 bases and J by 5 bases, 2 bases remained unmatched. CDR3 DNA: TGTGCCAGCAGCCAGGACAGGGATCAGCCCCAGCATTTT. This encodes CASSQDRDQPQHF.

This chain joins TRBV3-1 (or the pseudogene TRBV3-2) and TRBJ2-2, with 7 bases matching TRBD1. CDR1 is LGHDT, CDR2 YNNKEL, per germline (reference sequence). Germline trimming cut 1 base from V and 1 base from J; bases unmatched to any gene: 0. This CDR3 comprises 15 residues. The CDR3 loop is CASSQGTGNTGELFF. CDR3 DNA sequence: TGTGCCAGCAGCCAAGGGACAGGGAACACCGGGGAGCTGTTTTTT.

V gene TRBV7-2 combines with J gene TRBJ2-3; possibly TRBD1 for D (6 bases). The CDR3 runs 15 residues. Trimming took 1 base from V and 3 from J, leaving 11 bases between them. Germline CDR1 and CDR2: SGHTA and FQGNSA. CDR3 region: CASSLVRGVTDTQYF. CDR3 sequence (DNA): TGTGCCAGCAGCTTAGTCAGGGGTGTGACAGATACGCAGTATTTT.

This chain uses TRBV6-6 with TRBJ2-1; TRBD2 matches at 10 bases. The length of the CDR3 is 14 residues. V was clipped by 2 bases and J by 16 bases; unmatched bases: 11. CDR1 and CDR2 (germline): MNHNY, SVGAGI (reference sequence). CDR3 protein: CASSYLLAGASQFF. The CDR3 nucleotides read TGTGCCAGCAGTTACCTCCTAGCGGGAGCCTCTCAATTCTTC.